This T cell receptor (beta chain) is from a study of blood T cell repertoires in COVID-19. The V end was cut by 0 bases, the J end by 4 bases, with 16 bases between. Germline V gene lookup returns CDR1 LGHNA and CDR2 YNFKEQ. The CDR3 covers 16 residues. Method: immunoSEQ multiplex PCR; TCRdb's copy keeps in-frame clones and lacks some. The sample lists 200,000 to 250,000 clones; about 88% were seen once. Sequenced material: peripheral blood. V usage is TRBV4-2 and J usage is TRBJ2-7; D may be TRBD1 (6 bases). This clonotype was obtained from a man between 60 and 70 years old with acute or convalescent COVID-19. The CDR3 is CASSQDVDRKVYEQYF. In DNA, the CDR3 is TGTGCCAGCAGCCAAGATGTCGACAGGAAGGTGTACGAGCAGTACTTC.